This TCR beta chain was captured in a study of blood T cell repertoires in COVID-19. Overall study: Sites across the United States, Italy and Spain contributed samples from acute and convalescent COVID-19.

Generated by immunoSEQ multiplex PCR, the TCRdb table keeps only in-frame clones and is missing some. The sample lists some 93,000 clones; approximately 86% were seen once. This CDR3 has 14 amino acids. Germline V CDR1 and CDR2: LGHNT, FRNRAP. V lost 1 base and J lost 4, with 7 bases in between. This chain connects TRBV12-5 to TRBJ1-4, with a possible D match to TRBD1 (5 bases). Input material: peripheral blood. This TCR derives from a man aged 50 or older with acute or convalescent COVID-19. In DNA, the CDR3 is TGTGCTAGTGGTTTGGGTCAGGGTAATGAAAAACTGTTTTTT. Translating it yields CASGLGQGNEKLFF.